The 11 T cell receptor beta chains given below trace back to one sample, sequenced in a study of radiotherapy plus CTLA-4 blockade in lung cancer. The table came from immunoSEQ multiplex PCR; TCRdb's copy has only in-frame clones and leaves some out. The data show tens of thousands of clones, 60% to 85% seen once. The specimen was peripheral blood, collected from a patient treated with radiotherapy plus ipilimumab. The receptor source for this set is a human donor with non-small cell lung cancer who had a partial response to radiotherapy plus ipilimumab. Some clones in this sample may be carry-over from other donors' samples.

The chain employs TRBV4-3 and TRBJ1-2; a possible D gene is TRBD1 (6 bases). Trimming removed 3 bases from V and 2 bases from J, with 13 bases in between. The germline CDR1 and CDR2 sequences are LGHNA and YSLEER. The CDR3 is 15 residues long. This chain's CDR3 is CASSQGITGNYGYTF. The CDR3, as DNA: TGCGCCAGCAGCCAGGGGATTACAGGGAACTATGGCTACACCTTC.

V usage is TRBV7-9 and J usage is TRBJ2-3; D gene unclear. CDR1 SEHNR and CDR2 FQNEAQ come from the germline V gene (reference sequence). The length of the CDR3 is 13 residues. Trimming pared 5 bases from V and 5 bases from J, leaving 11 bases between. In DNA form, the CDR3 reads TGTGCCAGCAGCCCCCGGTTGCGAGATACGCAGTATTTT. Translated, it gives CASSPRLRDTQYF.

This clone appeared once. J is TRBJ2-2 and V is TRBV6-6, with TRBD1 as a possible D gene (6 bases). V dropped 7 bases and J dropped 4 bases, with 16 bases sitting between them. The CDR3 consists of 15 residues. Germline loops: CDR1 MNHNY, CDR2 SVGAGI (reference sequence). This CDR3 reads CASNFPRGGTGELFF. CDR3 sequence (DNA): TGTGCCAGCAACTTCCCCAGGGGTGGCACCGGGGAGCTGTTTTTT.

The chain recombines TRBV10-2 with TRBJ1-5; D is perhaps TRBD1 (6 bases). V gave up 10 bases and J gave up 10 bases, with 20 bases separating them. The CDR3 has 13 amino acids. The V gene's germline CDR1 is WSHSY and CDR2 SAAADI. The CDR3 here is CATQQGVIGPQHF. The DNA of the CDR3 is TGCGCCACTCAACAGGGAGTAATTGGCCCCCAGCATTTT.

This sequence joins TRBV29-1 and TRBJ2-1; 9 nucleotides align to TRBD2. V lost 3 bases, J lost 9 bases, and 6 bases stayed unmatched. The CDR3 has 13 residues. Germline lookup yields CDR1 SQVTM and CDR2 ANQGSEA. In DNA, the CDR3 is TGCAGCGTTGACGCGGGAGGGCCTAGTGAGCAGTTCTTC. Translation: CSVDAGGPSEQFF.

CDR3 nucleotide sequence: TGTGCCAGCAGTGAAAGTCAGGGGATGCACATTCAGTACTTC. Protein: CASSESQGMHIQYF. The rearrangement joins TRBV6-5 to TRBJ2-4, with D tentatively TRBD1 (6 bases). Germline V gene data show CDR1 as MNHEY and CDR2 as SVGAGI. This CDR3 is 14 amino acids long. The V gene lost 5 bases and the J gene lost 8 bases, with 16 bases spanning the gap.

The chain joins TRBV18 to TRBJ2-1; D unclear. Trimming stripped 2 bases from V and 4 bases from J, with 9 bases between. The CDR3 runs to 14 residues. Germline CDR1 KGHSH, CDR2 LQKENI. CDR3 region: CASSPAADYNEQFF. The CDR3 DNA sequence: TGTGCCAGCTCACCAGCGGCAGATTACAATGAGCAGTTCTTC. Combining the CDR3 with reference TRBV18 and TRBJ2-1 gives the whole variable domain NAGVMQNPRHLVRRRGQEARLRCSPMKGHSHVYWYRQLPEEGLKFMVYLQKENIIDESGMPKERFSAEFPKEGPSILRIQQVVRGDSAAYFCASSPAADYNEQFFGPGTRLTVL.

This clone was seen a single time. J is TRBJ1-4 and V is TRBV28; D possibly corresponds to TRBD1 (5 bases). Trimming stripped 3 bases from V and 7 bases from J, with 15 bases between. The CDR3 sequence is 15 residues long. Germline lookup yields CDR1 MDHEN and CDR2 SYDVKM. The CDR3 protein is CASSFPKGSGEKLFF. The CDR3 nucleotides read TGTGCCAGCAGTTTCCCCAAGGGGTCAGGTGAAAAACTGTTTTTT.

This clone was recorded once. The gene calls are TRBV15 and TRBJ2-5; TRBD1 matches 7 bases. Trimming at V came to 3 bases and at J to 3 bases, leaving 7 bases not matched to a gene. Germline V gene sequence: CDR1 LNHNV, CDR2 YYDKDF (reference sequence). The CDR3 length is 15 residues. CDR3 residues: CATSSNTGVKETQYF. The CDR3 bases are TGTGCCACCAGCAGCAATACAGGGGTAAAAGAGACCCAGTACTTC.

The rearrangement joins TRBV6-5 to TRBJ2-1, with D perhaps TRBD2 (5 bases). The CDR3 is 11 residues long. V was cut by 6 bases and J by 9 bases, with 9 bases left in between. Germline V gene lookup returns CDR1 MNHEY and CDR2 SVGAGI. CDR3 loop: CASRRAGEQFF. The CDR3 nucleotides read TGTGCCAGCAGGAGGGCGGGTGAGCAGTTCTTC.

This clone showed up just once. CDR3 sequence reads: CASSQDGGDTQYF. CDR3 DNA: TGCGCCAGCAGCCAAGATGGGGGGGATACGCAGTATTTT. The J gene is TRBJ2-3, the V gene TRBV4-3; D perhaps matches TRBD2 (6 bases). V shed 0 bases and J shed 6 bases, with 7 bases lying between them. The CDR3 has 13 amino acids. Germline lookup yields CDR1 LGHNA and CDR2 YSLEER.